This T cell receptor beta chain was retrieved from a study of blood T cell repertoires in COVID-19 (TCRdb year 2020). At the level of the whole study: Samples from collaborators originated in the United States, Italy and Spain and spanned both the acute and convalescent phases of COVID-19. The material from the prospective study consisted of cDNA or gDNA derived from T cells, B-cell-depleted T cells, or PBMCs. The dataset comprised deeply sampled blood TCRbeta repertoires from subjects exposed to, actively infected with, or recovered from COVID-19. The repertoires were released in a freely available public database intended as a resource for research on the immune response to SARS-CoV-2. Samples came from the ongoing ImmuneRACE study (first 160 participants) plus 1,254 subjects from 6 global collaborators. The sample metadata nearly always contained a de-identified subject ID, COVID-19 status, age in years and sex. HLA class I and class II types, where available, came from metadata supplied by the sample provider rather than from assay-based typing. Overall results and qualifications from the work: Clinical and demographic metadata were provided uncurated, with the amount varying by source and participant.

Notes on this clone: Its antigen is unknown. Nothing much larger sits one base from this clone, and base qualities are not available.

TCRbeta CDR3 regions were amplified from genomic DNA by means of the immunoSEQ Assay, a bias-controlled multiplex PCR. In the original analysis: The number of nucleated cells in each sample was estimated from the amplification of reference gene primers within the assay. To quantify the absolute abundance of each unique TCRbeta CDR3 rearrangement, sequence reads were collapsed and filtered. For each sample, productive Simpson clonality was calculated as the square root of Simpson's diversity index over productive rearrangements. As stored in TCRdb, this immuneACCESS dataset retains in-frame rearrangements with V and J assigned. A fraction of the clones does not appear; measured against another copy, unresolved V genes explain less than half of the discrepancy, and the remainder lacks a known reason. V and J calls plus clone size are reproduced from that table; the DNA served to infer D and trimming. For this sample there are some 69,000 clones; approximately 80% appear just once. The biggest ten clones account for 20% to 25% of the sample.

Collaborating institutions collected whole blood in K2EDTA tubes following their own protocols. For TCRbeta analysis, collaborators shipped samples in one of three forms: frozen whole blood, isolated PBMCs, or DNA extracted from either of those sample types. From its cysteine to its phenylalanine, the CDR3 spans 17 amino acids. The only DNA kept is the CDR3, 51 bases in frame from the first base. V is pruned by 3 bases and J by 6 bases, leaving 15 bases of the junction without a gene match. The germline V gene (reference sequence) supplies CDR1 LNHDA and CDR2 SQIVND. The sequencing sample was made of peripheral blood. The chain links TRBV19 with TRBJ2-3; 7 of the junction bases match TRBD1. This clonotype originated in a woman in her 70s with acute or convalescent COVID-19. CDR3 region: CASSIKGRTGGLDTQYF. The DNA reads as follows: TGTGCCAGTAGTATTAAAGGTCGGACAGGAGGTTTGGATACGCAGTATTTT.